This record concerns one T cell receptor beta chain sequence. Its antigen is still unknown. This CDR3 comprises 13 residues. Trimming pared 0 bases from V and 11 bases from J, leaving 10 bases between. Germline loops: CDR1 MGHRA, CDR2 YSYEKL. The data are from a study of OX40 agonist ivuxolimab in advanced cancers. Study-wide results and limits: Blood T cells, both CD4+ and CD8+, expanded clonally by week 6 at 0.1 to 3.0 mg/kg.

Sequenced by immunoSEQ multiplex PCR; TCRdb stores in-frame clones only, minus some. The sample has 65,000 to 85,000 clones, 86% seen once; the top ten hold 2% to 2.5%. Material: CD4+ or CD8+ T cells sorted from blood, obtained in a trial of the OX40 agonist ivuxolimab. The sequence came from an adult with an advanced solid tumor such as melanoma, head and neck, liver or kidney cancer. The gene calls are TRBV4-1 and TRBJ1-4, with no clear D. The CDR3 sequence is CASSQERRRKLFF. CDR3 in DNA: TGCGCCAGCAGCCAAGAGAGGCGGAGGAAACTGTTTTTT.